The source of this T cell receptor (beta chain) is a study of T-cell reconstitution after alpha-beta-depleted transplantation in children. CDR1 and CDR2 (germline): SQVTM, ANQGSEA. The CDR3 consists of 12 residues. V was cut by 8 bases and J by 8 bases, with 18 bases left in between. Using unique molecular identifiers, the investigators prepared the TCRbeta library. TCRdb itself ran the PCR reads through MiXCR, one entry per CDR3 protein. The table includes 500,000 to 650,000 distinct CDR3 sequences, approximately 12% detected once. The receptor comes from a male patient between 5 and 17 years old who had a stem cell transplant for acute myeloid leukemia, so the T cells may come from the graft donor. This sample comprised PBMCs, mostly from graft donor cells, obtained 360 days after TCRalphabeta/CD19-depleted stem cell transplant. The V and J genes are TRBV29-1 and TRBJ1-1, with D possibly TRBD1 on 5 matching bases. The chain's CDR3 is CSPRILAGEAFF. CDR3 nucleotides: TGCAGCCCCCGAATATTGGCAGGGGAAGCTTTCTTT.